The rows below give T cell receptor beta chains drawn from one sample of a study of technical replicates of blood from four donors. Clones were read by immunoSEQ multiplex PCR, and TCRdb kept only the in-frame ones, dropping some. The sample contains about 62,000 clones, about 90% of which appear only once. The specimen sequenced was PBMCs. The receptors come from a human donor in good health. Some clones in this sample may be carry-over from other donors' samples. The CDR3 runs from the conserved cysteine through the conserved F or W. The D gene is left open where the match is weak. Not all rows give a size; the values are once, few, many and, for expanded clones, a class.

cdr3_nt,cdr3_aa,clone_size,d_call,j_call,v_call
TGTGCCAGCAGCAACTACAGGGTACTGGGGGAAAAACTGTTTTTT,CASSNYRVLGEKLFF,few,NA,TRBJ1-4,TRBV21-1
TGTGCCAGCAGTTTGACCGGGGGGACAGATACGCAGTATTTT,CASSLTGGTDTQYF,NA,TRBD2,TRBJ2-3,TRBV6-5
TGCGCCAGCAGCCAAGATAGGACAGGGGAGAATTCACCCCTCCACTTT,CASSQDRTGENSPLHF,NA,TRBD1,TRBJ1-6,TRBV4-1
TGCGCCAGCAGCTCGGGAGGGGCCTCTGGAAACACCATATATTTT,CASSSGGASGNTIYF,NA,NA,TRBJ1-3,TRBV5-1
TGTGCCAGCAGCACCACAGGGGTCTACAATGAGCAGTTCTTC,CASSTTGVYNEQFF,NA,TRBD1,TRBJ2-1,TRBV7-3
TGTGCCAGCAGTTACTCGGCCTGGGGGGAATACGAGCAGTACTTC,CASSYSAWGEYEQYF,NA,NA,TRBJ2-7,TRBV6-5
TGTGCCAGCAGTGAAAGGGCGGGCCAAAATCAGCCCCAGCATTTT,CASSERAGQNQPQHF,once,NA,TRBJ1-5,TRBV2
TGTGCCAGCAGTGAACCGGGACTCCAGAACACCGGGGAGCTGTTTTTT,CASSEPGLQNTGELFF,NA,NA,TRBJ2-2,TRBV2
TGTGCCAGCAGTGACTCCCGGGACACCGGGGAGCTGTTTTTT,CASSDSRDTGELFF,few,NA,TRBJ2-2,TRBV6-4
TGTGCCTGGAGCCCCGGGGGAGGCTACGAGCAGTACTTC,CAWSPGGGYEQYF,NA,NA,TRBJ2-7,TRBV30
TGTGCCAGCAGTGACCCAGGGCTAGGCGGCTACACCTTC,CASSDPGLGGYTF,NA,NA,TRBJ1-2,TRBV2
TGCGCCAGCAGCCAAGAGTTTGAGGGGGGGCCCACGTATTTT,CASSQEFEGGPTYF,NA,NA,TRBJ2-3,TRBV4-3
TGTGCCAGCAGCCTCCGGACTGGCAGCACAGATACGCAGTATTTT,CASSLRTGSTDTQYF,NA,NA,TRBJ2-3,TRBV11-2
TGTGCCAGCAGCTATCCGGGACTCCAAAGGGGGTATTTT,CASSYPGLQRGYF,NA,NA,TRBJ2-3,TRBV7-8
TGTGCCAGCAGCTCGCAAGGACTAGCGGGAAACAATGAGCAGTTCTTC,CASSSQGLAGNNEQFF,NA,TRBD2,TRBJ2-1,TRBV6-6
TGCGCCAGCAGCTTACCACAGGCGAACTATGGCTACACCTTC,CASSLPQANYGYTF,NA,NA,TRBJ1-2,TRBV5-1
TGTGCCAGCTCACCCCTCCGGGGAGGGAACATTCAGTACTTC,CASSPLRGGNIQYF,NA,TRBD2,TRBJ2-4,TRBV18
TGTGCCTGCCGTCTAGCGGGAATCAATGAGCAGTTCTTC,CACRLAGINEQFF,NA,TRBD2,TRBJ2-1,TRBV30
TGTGCCAGCAGCCCGCCGGGACAGTATAATTCACCCCTCCACTTT,CASSPPGQYNSPLHF,once,NA,TRBJ1-6,TRBV21-1
TGCAGCGTTTCGGACAGGGGGCTCGAGCAGTACTTC,CSVSDRGLEQYF,NA,TRBD1,TRBJ2-7,TRBV29-1
TGTGCCAGCAGACCTACAGGGGGCAGCGAGACCCAGTACTTC,CASRPTGGSETQYF,once,TRBD1,TRBJ2-5,TRBV5-4
TGTGCCAGCAGCTTGGCGGGACATAACACCGGGGAGCTGTTTTTT,CASSLAGHNTGELFF,NA,NA,TRBJ2-2,TRBV5-4
TGTGCCAGTAGCACGCGCGGGGGTAAGAGAACTGAAGCTTTCTTT,CASSTRGGKRTEAFF,NA,NA,TRBJ1-1,TRBV19
TGTGCCAGCAGTGACTTTGGGGGGAGCTCCTACAATGAGCAGTTCTTC,CASSDFGGSSYNEQFF,NA,NA,TRBJ2-1,TRBV6-4
TGCGCCAGCAGTCGGGGAGACTCCTACAATGAGCAGTTCTTC,CASSRGDSYNEQFF,NA,NA,TRBJ2-1,TRBV5-1
TGTGCCAGCTCACCGGGCAGGGGGAACACCGGGGAGCTGTTTTTT,CASSPGRGNTGELFF,NA,NA,TRBJ2-2,TRBV18
TGTGCCAGCAGAACTAGAGACATTCAGTACTTC,CASRTRDIQYF,NA,NA,TRBJ2-4,TRBV6-6
TGTGCCAGCAGCTCGTACCTCGGGGGGGCGGGAAATGAGCAGTTCTTC,CASSSYLGGAGNEQFF,NA,TRBD2,TRBJ2-1,TRBV7-3
TGTGCCAGCAGCCTGGGGGCAGCGTCCCTAACTAGTGAGCAGTTCTTC,CASSLGAASLTSEQFF,NA,NA,TRBJ2-1,TRBV7-9
TGTGCCAGCAGTGAAGCGAACAGGCTGGCCACTGAAGCTTTCTTT,CASSEANRLATEAFF,NA,NA,TRBJ1-1,TRBV2
TGTGCCAGCAGCGTAGGTCGGACACCCTACAATGAGCAGTTCTTC,CASSVGRTPYNEQFF,NA,NA,TRBJ2-1,TRBV9
TGTGCCAGCAGCTTAGCCCTAGCGGGAGTCAACGAGCAGTACTTC,CASSLALAGVNEQYF,NA,TRBD2,TRBJ2-7,TRBV11-2
TGTGCCAGCAGGATTAGCGGGGGGGAGAAGTATTTT,CASRISGGEKYF,once,TRBD2,TRBJ2-3,TRBV2
TGTGCCAGCAGTTACTCGGGGGCTGGTGAAAAACTGTTTTTT,CASSYSGAGEKLFF,NA,NA,TRBJ1-4,TRBV6-5
TGTGCCAGCAGACTGACAAACGGGGGTGAGCAGTTCTTC,CASRLTNGGEQFF,NA,NA,TRBJ2-1,TRBV6-5
TGTGCCAGAGCTGTGTATAATTCACCCCTCCACTTT,CARAVYNSPLHF,NA,NA,TRBJ1-6,TRBV4-2
TGTGCCACAGTTTATTCTCAGGGGAAAATCTCCTACGAGCAGTACTTC,CATVYSQGKISYEQYF,NA,NA,TRBJ2-7,TRBV2
TGCGCCAGCAGCCAAGTTGCGGGGGCCCCCTACGAGCAGTACTTC,CASSQVAGAPYEQYF,NA,NA,TRBJ2-7,TRBV4-1
TGTGCCAGCAGTGAGTACCTGGGACAGGGGGCAAGTGGCTACACCTTC,CASSEYLGQGASGYTF,NA,TRBD1,TRBJ1-2,TRBV6-1
TGCGCCAGCAGCCAAGAGTGGCAGGGGGGCTACGAGCAGTACTTC,CASSQEWQGGYEQYF,NA,NA,TRBJ2-7,TRBV4-3
TGTGCCAGTTCCCCGGGGACTACCCGAACGGGCCCCTACAATGAGCAGTTCTTC,CASSPGTTRTGPYNEQFF,NA,TRBD2,TRBJ2-1,TRBV7-2
TGTGCCTTTCCTAGGGGGTCTGGCTACACCTTC,CAFPRGSGYTF,NA,NA,TRBJ1-2,TRBV30
TGTGCCAGCAGCCGCGACCGAGGAGCCTACGAGCAGTACTTC,CASSRDRGAYEQYF,NA,NA,TRBJ2-7,TRBV7-2
TGTGCCAGCTCCACCAACGGGAGGGCCCCAGATACGCAGTATTTT,CASSTNGRAPDTQYF,NA,TRBD2,TRBJ2-3,TRBV6-4
TGTGCCAGCAGCCTGACAGGCAATGAGCAGTTCTTC,CASSLTGNEQFF,NA,NA,TRBJ2-1,TRBV7-3
TGCGCCAGCAGCCAAGCGGTTATTCCCCCGGGGAACACCGGGGAGCTGTTTTTT,CASSQAVIPPGNTGELFF,NA,NA,TRBJ2-2,TRBV4-3
TGTGCCAGCAGCCGAGTTTCCGGGACAGGGTTCAATCAGCCCCAGCATTTT,CASSRVSGTGFNQPQHF,NA,TRBD1,TRBJ1-5,TRBV5-6
TGCGCCAGCAGCCCCAAGGGGGGGTACACTGAAGCTTTCTTT,CASSPKGGYTEAFF,few,NA,TRBJ1-1,TRBV5-1
TGTGCCAGCAGCTTAGGCGGGAGTCTCGAGACCCAGTACTTC,CASSLGGSLETQYF,NA,NA,TRBJ2-5,TRBV13
TGTGCCAGTTACCCAGTGGCCGGGACTAGTCGGACAGATACGCAGTATTTT,CASYPVAGTSRTDTQYF,NA,TRBD2,TRBJ2-3,TRBV19
TGTGCCAGCAGCTATAGCGGGACCGAGCAGTTCTTC,CASSYSGTEQFF,once,TRBD2,TRBJ2-1,TRBV7-2
TGTGCCTGGAGTCCCACGACTCAGTCCTACGAGCAGTACTTC,CAWSPTTQSYEQYF,NA,NA,TRBJ2-7,TRBV30
TGTGCCAGCAGCTTAATTACGGTCGGTGAAAAACTGTTTTTT,CASSLITVGEKLFF,NA,NA,TRBJ1-4,TRBV7-9
TGCGCCAGCAGGGGGACAGGGGGCTTAAACACTGAAGCTTTCTTT,CASRGTGGLNTEAFF,once,TRBD1,TRBJ1-1,TRBV10-2
TGTGCCAGCAGTATCCGCCCGGGACAGGGAGGAGAGACCCAGTACTTC,CASSIRPGQGGETQYF,NA,TRBD1,TRBJ2-5,TRBV13
TGTGCCAGCAGCGGCAATTCACAGGGGGAAGAGACCCAGTACTTC,CASSGNSQGEETQYF,NA,TRBD1,TRBJ2-5,TRBV7-9
TGTGCCAGCAGCTTAACGGGCGGGACTAGCGGGAGGGCCGGGGAGCAGTTCTTC,CASSLTGGTSGRAGEQFF,NA,TRBD2,TRBJ2-1,TRBV7-3
TGTGCCACCAGCGGGGGACTAGGCTATGGCTACACCTTC,CATSGGLGYGYTF,NA,NA,TRBJ1-2,TRBV15
TGCGCCAGCGCGGGGGAGGCCACAAACAATGAGCAGTTCTTC,CASAGEATNNEQFF,few,TRBD2,TRBJ2-1,TRBV5-1